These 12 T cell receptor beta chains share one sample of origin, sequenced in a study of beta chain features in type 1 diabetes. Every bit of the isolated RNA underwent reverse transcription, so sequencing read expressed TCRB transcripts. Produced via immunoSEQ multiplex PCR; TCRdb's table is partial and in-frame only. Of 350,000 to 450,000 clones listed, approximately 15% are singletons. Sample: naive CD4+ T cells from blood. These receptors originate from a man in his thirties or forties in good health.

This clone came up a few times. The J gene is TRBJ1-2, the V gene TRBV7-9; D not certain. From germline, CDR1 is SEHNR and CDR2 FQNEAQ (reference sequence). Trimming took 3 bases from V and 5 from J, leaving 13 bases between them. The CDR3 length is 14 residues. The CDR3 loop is CASSFTREGYGYTF. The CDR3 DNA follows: TGTGCCAGCAGCTTCACAAGGGAAGGATATGGCTACACCTTC.

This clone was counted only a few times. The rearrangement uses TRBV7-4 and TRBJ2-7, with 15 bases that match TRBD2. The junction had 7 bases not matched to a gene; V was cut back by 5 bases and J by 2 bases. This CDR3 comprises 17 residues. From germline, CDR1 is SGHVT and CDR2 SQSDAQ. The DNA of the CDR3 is TGTGCCAGCAGCCCACGGACTAGCGGGAGGGCAACCTACGAGCAGTACGTC. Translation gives CASSPRTSGRATYEQYV.

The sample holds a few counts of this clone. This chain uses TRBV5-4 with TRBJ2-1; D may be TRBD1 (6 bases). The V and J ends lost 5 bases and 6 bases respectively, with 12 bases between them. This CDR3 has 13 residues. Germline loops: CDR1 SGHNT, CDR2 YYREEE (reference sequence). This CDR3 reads CASSWTASNEQFF. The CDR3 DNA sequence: TGTGCCAGCAGTTGGACAGCTAGCAATGAGCAGTTCTTC.

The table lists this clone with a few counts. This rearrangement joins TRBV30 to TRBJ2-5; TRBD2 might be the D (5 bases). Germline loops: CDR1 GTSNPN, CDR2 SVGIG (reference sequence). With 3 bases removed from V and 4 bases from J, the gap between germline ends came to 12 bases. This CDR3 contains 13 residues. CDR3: CAWSPGGLETQYF. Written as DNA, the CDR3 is TGTGCCTGGAGCCCCGGAGGACTAGAGACCCAGTACTTC.

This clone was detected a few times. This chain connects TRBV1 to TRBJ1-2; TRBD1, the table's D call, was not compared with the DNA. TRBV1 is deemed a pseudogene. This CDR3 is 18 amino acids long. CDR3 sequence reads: CTSRSPGYRGQYLDGYTF. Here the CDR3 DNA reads TGCACCAGCAGATCCCCAGGGTACAGGGGACAGTACCTGGATGGCTACACCTTC.

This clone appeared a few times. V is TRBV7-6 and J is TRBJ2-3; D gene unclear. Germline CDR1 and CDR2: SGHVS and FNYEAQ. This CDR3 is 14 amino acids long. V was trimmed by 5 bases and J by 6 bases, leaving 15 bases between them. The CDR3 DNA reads TGTGCCAGCAGCCCCGCCCGTATCTCGGATACGCAGTATTTT. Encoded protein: CASSPARISDTQYF.

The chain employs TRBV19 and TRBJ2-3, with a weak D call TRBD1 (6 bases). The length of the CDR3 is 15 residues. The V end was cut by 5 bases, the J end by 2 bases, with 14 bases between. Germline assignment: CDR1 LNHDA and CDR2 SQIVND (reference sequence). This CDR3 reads CASSPGHQNTDTQYF. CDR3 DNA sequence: TGTGCCAGTAGTCCGGGACACCAGAACACAGATACGCAGTATTTT.

The CDR3 region has the DNA TGTGCCAGCTCACGGGGTCAGACACTAGCCAAAAACATTCAGTACTTC. This sequence encodes CASSRGQTLAKNIQYF. This chain joins TRBV18 and TRBJ2-4, with D hard to call. The germline V gene has CDR1 KGHSH and CDR2 LQKENI. This CDR3 region has 16 residues. V lost 4 bases to trimming and J lost 0 bases, with 13 bases between them.

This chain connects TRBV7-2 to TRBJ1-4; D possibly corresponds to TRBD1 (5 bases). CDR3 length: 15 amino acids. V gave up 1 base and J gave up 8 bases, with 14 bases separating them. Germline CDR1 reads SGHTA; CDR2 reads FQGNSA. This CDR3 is CASSLGGARQEKLFF. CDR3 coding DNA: TGTGCCAGCAGCTTAGGTGGGGCCCGGCAGGAAAAACTGTTTTTT.

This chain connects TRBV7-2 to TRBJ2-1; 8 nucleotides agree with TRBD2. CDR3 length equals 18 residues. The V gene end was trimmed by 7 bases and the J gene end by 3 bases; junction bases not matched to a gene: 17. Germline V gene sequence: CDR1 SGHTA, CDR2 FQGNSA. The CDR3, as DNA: TGTGCCAGCACCCAGACCCCTCGGGGGGGCCGGTTCTACAATGAGCAGTTCTTC. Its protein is CASTQTPRGGRFYNEQFF.

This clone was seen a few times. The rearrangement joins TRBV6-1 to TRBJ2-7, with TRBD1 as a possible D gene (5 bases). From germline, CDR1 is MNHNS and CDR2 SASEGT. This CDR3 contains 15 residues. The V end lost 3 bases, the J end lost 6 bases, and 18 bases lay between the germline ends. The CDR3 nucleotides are TGTGCCAGCAGTGAGGGGATCCCTACTGGGGCCGAGCAGTACGTC. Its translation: CASSEGIPTGAEQYV.

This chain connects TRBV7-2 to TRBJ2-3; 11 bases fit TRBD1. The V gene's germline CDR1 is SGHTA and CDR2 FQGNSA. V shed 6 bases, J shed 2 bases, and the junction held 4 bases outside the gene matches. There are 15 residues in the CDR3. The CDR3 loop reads CASSLDRGPTDTQYF. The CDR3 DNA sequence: TGTGCCAGCAGTTTGGACAGGGGGCCCACAGATACGCAGTATTTT.